This T cell receptor (beta chain) emerged from a study of T cell repertoires in cytomegalovirus infection. MiXCR, applied by TCRdb to the reads, yields one record per CDR3 protein. The table records about 190,000 distinct CDR3 sequences, 28% of them present only once. Source material: PBMCs. The source of this sequence is a human donor in good health (CMV status not recorded). Some clones in this sample may be carry-over from other donors' samples.

Here the CDR3 DNA reads TGTGCCAGCCTTGGAGTGAACACTGAAGCTTTCTTT. It yields the protein CASLGVNTEAFF. The chain carries TRBV6-5 and TRBJ1-1; no clear D gene. V gave up 8 bases and J gave up 0 bases, with 7 bases separating them. The CDR3 has 12 residues. CDR1 and CDR2 (germline): MNHEY, SVGAGI.